These 27 T cell receptor beta chains were sequenced from one sample in a study of vaccination effects on CD4 cells after COVID-19 (dated by TCRdb to 2021 to 2024). The library was generated by the immunoSEQ multiplex PCR assay. Entries here come from immuneACCESS through TCRdb and include only in-frame sequences with V and J called. Some clones fail to appear in such tables; in the studies checked, an unresolved V gene covers under half of the shortfall, and the cause of the remainder is unknown. The sample profile shows about 48,000 clones; about four fifths of them were found once. The ten largest clones represent roughly 5.6% of the sample. These receptors' antigens are unknown. The ViraFEST assay stimulated PBMC with viral peptide pools and then used TCR sequencing to identify antigen-specific CD4+ T cell clonotypes by expansion. After about 10 days of culture, CD4+ T cells were isolated with the EasySep CD4+ T cell isolation kit. None of the healthy vaccine recipients had a prior SARS-CoV-2 infection, which was confirmed by nucleocapsid antibody tests that came back negative both before and after vaccination.

The sample consisted of CD4+ T cells from PBMCs cultured with HCoV-OC43 spike peptides, taken before COVID-19 vaccination. The sample's cell subset or site label is to be understood as: HCoV-OC43 spike overlapping peptide pool stimulation. The receptor source for this set is a human donor who received a COVID-19 vaccine.

V and J are TRBV14 and TRBJ1-5; D gene uncertain. Trimming stripped 3 bases from V and 2 bases from J, with 5 bases between. Germline V gene lookup returns CDR1 SGHDN and CDR2 FVKESK. The CDR3 length is 13 residues. CDR3 nucleotide sequence: TGTGCCAGCAGCCAGGGAGGCAATCAGCCCCAGCATTTT. It is translated as CASSQGGNQPQHF.

This clone appeared once. The chain carries TRBV18 and TRBJ2-3; a possible D gene is TRBD1 (8 bases). Trimming removed 6 bases from V and 11 bases from J, with 15 bases in between. CDR1 and CDR2 (germline): KGHSH, LQKENI. The CDR3 contains 12 residues. The CDR3 bases are TGTGCCAGCTCTCCCACAGGGGGGGAGCAGTATTTT. It codes for CASSPTGGEQYF.

J is TRBJ2-1 and V is TRBV10-1, with D tentatively TRBD1 (5 bases). V lost 5 bases, J lost 0 bases, and 8 bases lay in between. The CDR3 extends over 14 amino acids. Per the germline V gene, CDR1 is WNHNN and CDR2 is SYGVQD (reference sequence). The CDR3 here is CASSTDSSYNEQFF. The CDR3 bases are TGCGCCAGCAGTACTGACAGCTCCTACAATGAGCAGTTCTTC.

The chain employs TRBV7-2 and TRBJ2-5; D might be TRBD2 (5 bases). Germline assignment: CDR1 SGHTA and CDR2 FQGNSA. The CDR3 is 15 residues long. V was trimmed by 1 base and J by 6 bases, leaving 15 bases between them. The CDR3 here is CASSLDPGSRKTQYF. The CDR3 DNA reads TGTGCCAGCAGCTTAGATCCGGGATCCCGGAAGACCCAGTACTTC.

There are a few counts of this clone. The chain employs TRBV2 and TRBJ1-2, with TRBD1 matching 7 bases. The J segment lost 0 bases and the V segment lost 3 bases, leaving 4 bases of the junction unmatched. The CDR3 is made up of 15 amino acids. Germline values: CDR1 SNHLY, CDR2 FYNNEI. CDR3: CASSDRGTANYGYTF. CDR3 DNA: TGTGCCAGCAGTGATCGGGGGACAGCTAACTATGGCTACACCTTC.

The chain uses TRBV19 and TRBJ1-5, with a possible D match to TRBD1 (6 bases). The CDR3 consists of 12 residues. CDR1 is LNHDA and CDR2 is SQIVND in the germline V gene (reference sequence). Trimming stripped 5 bases from V and 7 bases from J, with 9 bases between. The CDR3 region is CASSLGQQPQHF. The CDR3 coding sequence is TGTGCCAGTAGTCTCGGACAGCAGCCCCAGCATTTT.

The rearrangement links TRBV28 to TRBJ1-2; 10 bases fit TRBD1. This CDR3 has 14 residues. CDR1 and CDR2 from the germline V gene are MDHEN and SYDVKM. V shed 10 bases and J 8 bases; nucleotides not matched to a gene: 13. The CDR3 sequence: CATLLGTGVVGYTF. In DNA form, the CDR3 reads TGTGCCACCTTGCTCGGGACAGGGGTTGTAGGCTACACCTTC.

The chain has TRBV6-2 or TRBV6-3 and TRBJ2-5; D perhaps matches TRBD2 (6 bases). Germline V CDR1 and CDR2: MNHEY, SVGEGT. The CDR3 covers 18 residues. V was clipped by 6 bases and J by 2 bases, with 25 bases between them. The CDR3 reads CASSPDIGGKNTQETQYF. The DNA of the CDR3 is TGTGCCAGCAGCCCTGACATCGGGGGAAAAAACACACAAGAGACCCAGTACTTC.

The J gene is TRBJ1-4, the V gene TRBV18; 9 bases agree with TRBD1. CDR3 length equals 15 residues. Germline trimming cut 2 bases from V and 8 bases from J; bases unmatched to any gene: 6. Germline CDR1 KGHSH, CDR2 LQKENI. The CDR3 coding sequence is TGTGCCAGCTCACCAGTTACAGGGGGCACCGAAAAACTGTTTTTT. It yields the protein CASSPVTGGTEKLFF. Variable domain in full (rest from reference TRBV18 and TRBJ1-4): NAGVMQNPRHLVRRRGQEARLRCSPMKGHSHVYWYRQLPEEGLKFMVYLQKENIIDESGMPKERFSAEFPKEGPSILRIQQVVRGDSAAYFCASSPVTGGTEKLFFGSGTQLSVL.

This chain connects TRBV6-1 to TRBJ2-2; no firm D call. There are 12 residues in the CDR3. Between the trimmed V and J ends, which lost 4 bases and 7 bases, there was a span of 7 bases. Germline CDR1 and CDR2: MNHNS and SASEGT. CDR3 coding DNA: TGTGCCAGCAGTGTACAAGACGGGGAGCTGTTTTTT. Residues: CASSVQDGELFF.

This rearrangement joins TRBV30 to TRBJ1-2; a weak D match, TRBD1 (5 bases). The germline V gene has CDR1 GTSNPN and CDR2 SVGIG (reference sequence). The CDR3 is 14 residues long. Deletions cut 0 bases from V and 6 bases from J, with 14 bases between. As DNA, the CDR3 is TGTGCCTGGAGTGTACAGACAGAGAGGGATGGCTACACCTTC. This gives the protein CAWSVQTERDGYTF.

J is TRBJ1-2 and V is TRBV19; TRBD1 is a possible D gene (6 bases). The germline gives CDR1 LNHDA, CDR2 SQIVND (reference sequence). The V end was cut by 6 bases, the J end by 2 bases, with 16 bases between. The CDR3 covers 15 residues. Here the CDR3 DNA reads TGTGCCAGTAGGCAGGCCGGGACAAACAACTATGGCTACACCTTC. Its translation: CASRQAGTNNYGYTF.

The chain employs TRBV27 and TRBJ2-7, with 7 bases lining up with TRBD1. V trimming: 2 bases; J trimming: 4 bases; junction bases outside the gene matches: 8. The CDR3 is 15 residues long. CDR1 and CDR2 from the germline V gene are MNHEY and SMNVEV (reference sequence). CDR3 residues: CASSLPRDRPYEQYV. The DNA for the CDR3 is TGTGCCAGCAGTTTACCCCGGGACAGACCTTACGAGCAGTACGTC.

The chain employs TRBV18 and TRBJ2-5; 8 nucleotides match TRBD1. With V trimmed by 5 bases and J by 1 base, 0 bases remained unmatched. The CDR3 totals 13 residues. Germline V gene sequence: CDR1 KGHSH, CDR2 LQKENI. The CDR3 protein is CASSGTGQETQYF. Written as DNA, the CDR3 is TGTGCCAGCTCAGGGACAGGCCAAGAGACCCAGTACTTC.

This chain joins TRBV6-5 and TRBJ2-2; D is ambiguous. The CDR3 sequence is 14 residues long. Germline V lookup: CDR1 MNHEY, CDR2 SVGAGI. Trimming removed 5 bases from V and 6 bases from J, with 13 bases in between. The CDR3 protein is CASSNLPWAGELFF. The CDR3 bases are TGTGCCAGCAGTAACCTTCCCTGGGCCGGGGAGCTGTTTTTT.

This sequence joins TRBV28 and TRBJ1-5; D gene unclear. CDR1 and CDR2 (germline): MDHEN, SYDVKM. The CDR3 is 16 amino acids. V lost 1 base and J 4 bases, leaving 14 bases between the germline ends. The CDR3 reads CASSLLAARENQPQHF. The CDR3 DNA sequence: TGTGCCAGCAGTTTATTGGCAGCCCGCGAGAATCAGCCCCAGCATTTT.

The rearrangement joins TRBV24-1 to TRBJ2-1; possible D gene TRBD1, 5 bases. The CDR3 is 17 residues long. The ends were cut back, 3 bases at V and 0 bases at J, with 14 bases in the middle. The germline gives CDR1 KGHDR, CDR2 SFDVKD. Here the CDR3 DNA reads TGTGCCACCAGTGATCGTCGGACAACGAGCTCCTACAATGAGCAGTTCTTC. Protein: CATSDRRTTSSYNEQFF.

This clone was counted a single time. The rearrangement links TRBV10-3 to TRBJ2-3, with 14 nucleotides matching TRBD2. This CDR3 region has 16 residues. V lost 3 bases to trimming and J lost 7 bases; unmatched junction nucleotides: 6. The germline gives CDR1 ENHRY, CDR2 SYGVKD. The CDR3 region has the DNA TGTGCCATCAGTGACCGACTAGCGGGGGGGGGAAATACGCAGTATTTT. Its translation is CAISDRLAGGGNTQYF.

The rearrangement uses TRBV6-5 and TRBJ1-2, with D possibly TRBD1 on 6 matching bases. V was clipped by 6 bases and J by 4 bases, with 15 bases between them. Looked up from germline, CDR1 is MNHEY and CDR2 is SVGAGI. The CDR3 runs to 14 residues. The CDR3 region has the DNA TGTGCCAGCAGCGCTAGACAGGAAATCTATGGCTACACCTTC. Translated: CASSARQEIYGYTF.

CDR3 coding DNA: TGTGCCAGCAGCTTGGCCGGGACAGCCGCCGAGCAGTACGTC. It encodes CASSLAGTAAEQYV. The chain links TRBV5-8 to TRBJ2-7, with 7 bases aligning to TRBD1. The trim removed 0 bases at V and 6 bases at J, leaving 6 bases unmatched. CDR1 is SGHTS, CDR2 YDEGEE, per germline. This CDR3 has 14 amino acids.

V gene TRBV5-1 combines with J gene TRBJ2-1; TRBD1 matches at 7 bases. Trimming at V came to 4 bases and at J to 4 bases, leaving 5 bases not matched to a gene. Germline V lookup: CDR1 SGHRS, CDR2 YFSETQ. This CDR3 spans 14 amino acids. The DNA of the CDR3 is TGCGCCAGCAGCCCTCGACAGGGATACAATGAGCAGTTCTTC. Its protein is CASSPRQGYNEQFF.

The DNA for the CDR3 is TGTGCCAGCAGCCAAGCACCGGGGGGGGCTTTCTTT. Protein product: CASSQAPGGAFF. This chain connects TRBV3-1 (or the pseudogene TRBV3-2) to TRBJ1-1, with D perhaps matching TRBD1 (5 bases). CDR1 and CDR2 (germline): LGHDT, YNNKEL (reference sequence). CDR3 length: 12 amino acids. V lost 1 base, J lost 11 bases, and 11 bases lay in between.

The chain combines TRBV7-3 with TRBJ2-5, with 10 bases matching TRBD1. V lost 2 bases, J lost 5 bases, and 11 bases stayed unmatched. Germline CDR1 and CDR2: SGHTA and FQGTGA. CDR3 size: 17 residues. CDR3 amino acids: CASSLGSTGGHRETQYF. In DNA, the CDR3 is TGTGCCAGCAGCTTAGGATCGACAGGGGGCCACCGGGAGACCCAGTACTTC.

The chain recombines TRBV18 with TRBJ2-6; D might be TRBD2 (6 bases). V shed 3 bases and J shed 0 bases, with 18 bases lying between them. The CDR3 is 19 amino acids. Germline lookup yields CDR1 KGHSH and CDR2 LQKENI. In nucleotides, the CDR3 is TGTGCCAGCTCACCTGGGTTAGGAGGGCCGGGCTCTGGGGCCAACGTCCTGACTTTC. The encoded protein is CASSPGLGGPGSGANVLTF.

V usage is TRBV29-1 and J usage is TRBJ2-1; D is perhaps TRBD2 (7 bases). Germline V CDR1 and CDR2: SQVTM, ANQGSEA. This CDR3 has 13 amino acids. V lost 6 bases to trimming and J lost 12 bases, with 21 bases between them. The CDR3 nucleotides read TGCAGCGTCAGGGGTAGCGGGCCGATAGCGCAGTTCTTC. Translation gives CSVRGSGPIAQFF.

The chain couples TRBV3-1 (or the pseudogene TRBV3-2) to TRBJ1-6; TRBD1 matches at 7 bases. The ends lost 8 bases at V and 9 bases at J; junction bases unmatched: 22. The CDR3 length is 18 residues. Germline V gene sequence: CDR1 LGHDT, CDR2 YNNKEL (reference sequence). The CDR3 DNA sequence: TGTGCCAGCGGGGAGACAGGGCTACTGCCAATTCGCTTTTCACCCCTCCACTTT. Translating it yields CASGETGLLPIRFSPLHF.

The chain employs TRBV5-1 and TRBJ2-1, with D uncertain. This CDR3 is built from 12 residues. The germline V gene encodes CDR1 SGHRS and CDR2 YFSETQ. The ends were cut back, 6 bases at V and 5 bases at J, with 9 bases in the middle. The CDR3 region has the DNA TGCGCCAGCATATCCATAAACAATGAGCAGTTCTTC. Amino acid sequence: CASISINNEQFF.